This is a list of T cell receptor beta chains from one sample in a study of Ad26.COV2.S vaccination and SARS-CoV-2 variants. TCRdb keeps only in-frame clones here, not all; method: immunoSEQ multiplex PCR. The sample gives about half a million clones, 80% to 90% of which show up once; about 1.5% is in the top ten. The source was peripheral blood, collected in a trial of Ad26.COV2.S vaccine versus placebo. These TCRs come from a person aged 18-65 years who received the Ad26.COV2.S COVID-19 vaccine or a placebo. CDR3s include the opening cysteine and the closing phenylalanine or tryptophan. D genes are given only for firm matches.

J gene	D gene	V gene	CDR3 DNA	CDR3 protein
TRBJ1-6	-	TRBV10-2	TGCGCCGCCGCGGACTCCCGAGATTCACCCCTCCACTTT	CAAADSRDSPLHF
TRBJ1-1	TRBD1	TRBV18	TGTGCCAGCTCACCACGCCAGGGGGGGATTGTCACTGAAGCTTTCTTT	CASSPRQGGIVTEAFF
TRBJ2-7	-	TRBV15	TGTGCCACCAGCAGAGGAGGTGGGGGCTACGAGCAGTACTTC	CATSRGGGGYEQYF
TRBJ1-3	TRBD1	TRBV5-1	TGCGCCAGCAGCAAAGATCAGGGGGCTGCTGGAAACACCATATATTTT	CASSKDQGAAGNTIYF
TRBJ2-3	-	TRBV9	TGTGCCAGCAGCGAGGGGACTGCGCAGGATACGCAGTATTTT	CASSEGTAQDTQYF
TRBJ1-1	-	TRBV7-6	TGTGCCAGCAGCTTAGGCATGGGCCTACCTAACACTGAAGCTTTCTTT	CASSLGMGLPNTEAFF
TRBJ1-2	TRBD1	TRBV5-1	TGCGCCAGCAGCCCCGGGACAGGCGCCCTCAACTATGGCTACACCTTC	CASSPGTGALNYGYTF
TRBJ2-5	TRBD2	TRBV7-9	TGTGCCAGCAGCGCAGGACTAGCAGAGACCCAGTACTTC	CASSAGLAETQYF
TRBJ1-5	-	TRBV7-8	TGTGCCAGCAGCTTAGAGCCCTCCAGGGAAGGGCATCAGCCCCAGCATTTT	CASSLEPSREGHQPQHF
TRBJ2-1	TRBD2	TRBV7-6	TGTGCCAGCAGCTTATTGGGGCGGGAGGGGTCCTACAATGAGCAGTTCTTC	CASSLLGREGSYNEQFF